Given below is one T cell receptor beta chain in context. Its cognate antigen is unknown. The protocol was immunoSEQ multiplex PCR, while the TCRdb copy is restricted to in-frame clones and leaves out a portion. Altogether approximately 18,000 clones are present, about four fifths being singletons, with the ten largest covering 26%. Blood was sampled at baseline, cycle 4 day 1, and cycle 7 day 1. The data derive from a study of OX40 agonist ivuxolimab in advanced cancers. Study as a whole: Under the entry rules, prior anti-PD-1, anti-PD-L1 or anti-CTLA-4 therapy was allowed, and 35% to 40% had some.

Germline CDR1 reads MNHNY; CDR2 reads SVGAGI (reference sequence). Deletions cut 4 bases from V and 2 bases from J, with 7 bases between. The CDR3 is made up of 13 amino acids. Overall study findings and caveats: The study found that CD8+ T cells averaged more expanded clones than CD4+.

This sample comprised CD4+ or CD8+ T cells sorted from blood, obtained in a trial of the OX40 agonist ivuxolimab. The chain joins TRBV6-6 to TRBJ2-3; D ambiguous. The sequence derives from an adult with an advanced solid tumor such as melanoma, head and neck, liver or kidney cancer. This chain's CDR3 is CASSSFSTDTQYF. The CDR3 DNA follows: TGTGCCAGCAGTTCATTTTCCACAGATACGCAGTATTTT.